Listed here is a single TCR beta chain. Its specificity is unknown. The CDR3 covers 13 residues. Germline-derived CDR1 and CDR2 are SGHRS and YFSETQ. V lost 4 bases, J lost 1 base, and 8 bases lay in between. This sample was included in a study of CD8 T cells in Susac syndrome. Notes on the study in general: A relatively small number of individuals underwent TCR sequencing and HLA analysis.

RNA amounts of roughly 0.5 to 1 ug underwent reverse transcription with random hexamers. TCRdb re-called the immunoSEQ multiplex PCR reads with MiXCR, one entry per CDR3 protein. The sample includes around 190,000 distinct CDR3 sequences, approximately 93% of them seen just once. The sequencing sample was made of CD4+ T cells from PBMCs. The TCR originated in a human donor in good health. The J gene is TRBJ1-1, the V gene TRBV5-1; D remains ambiguous. This CDR3 reads CASSISANTEAFF. Written as DNA, the CDR3 is TGCGCCAGCAGCATTTCAGCGAACACTGAAGCTTTCTTT.